A selection of T cell receptor beta chains follows, all from one sample in a study of T cells in Graves' hyperthyroidism and ophthalmopathy. In TCRdb, the multiplex PCR reads were re-called with MiXCR into one record per CDR3 protein. Of 550,000 to 600,000 distinct CDR3 sequences detected, over 15% appear once; the ten largest clones hold roughly 18%. The sequenced material came from blood. The receptors originated from a woman aged 18-29 years with Graves' hyperthyroidism. CDR3s include the opening cysteine and the closing phenylalanine or tryptophan. The D gene is left open where the match is weak. Some rows have no size entry. The others give once, few or many, or a class for an expanded clone.

-	few	TRBV15	TRBJ1-4	TGTGCCACCAGCAGAGATCTTCAGGTCTTGGAAAAACTGTTTTTT	CATSRDLQVLEKLFF
TRBD1	-	TRBV20-1	TRBJ2-5	TGCAGTGCTAGTCCGACAGGGAGAGGGCAAGAGACCCAGTACTTC	CSASPTGRGQETQYF
TRBD2	-	TRBV5-6	TRBJ2-7	TGTGCCAGCAGCCAGGGACTAGCGGAGTCCTACGAGCAGTACTTC	CASSQGLAESYEQYF
TRBD2	-	TRBV15	TRBJ2-1	TGTGCCACCAGCAGAGAACTAGCGGGATCCAATGAGCAGTTCTTC	CATSRELAGSNEQFF
TRBD1	many	TRBV7-2	TRBJ2-4	TGTGCCAGCAGCTTAGAGGGGGCTGTCGCCAAAAACATTCAGTACTTC	CASSLEGAVAKNIQYF
-	many	TRBV2	TRBJ2-7	TGTGCCAGCAGCCCCGAGTCCTACGAGCAGTACTTC	CASSPESYEQYF
-	few	TRBV20-1	TRBJ2-5	TGCAGTGCTTTTTGGGAGACCCAGTACTTC	CSAFWETQYF
-	few	TRBV6-5	TRBJ1-2	TGTGCCAGCAGTTACTCGATGGGGAAGAGGAGCTATGGCTACACCTTC	CASSYSMGKRSYGYTF
TRBD1	many	TRBV30	TRBJ1-2	TGTGCCTCCGGGAGGGGACAGTCCCCCATCGACTATGGCTACACCTTC	CASGRGQSPIDYGYTF
-	-	TRBV29-1	TRBJ1-2	TGCATCGTACAGGGAAGCGAGGGCTACACCTTC	CIVQGSEGYTF
TRBD2	many	TRBV29-1	TRBJ2-3	TGCAGCGTTGACCGACTAGCGGGGTTCACAGATACGCAGTATTTT	CSVDRLAGFTDTQYF
TRBD2	few	TRBV19	TRBJ2-3	TGTGCCAGTAGTAGCTCGGCGCTAGCGGGGATTTCTAGCACAGATACGCAGTATTTT	CASSSSALAGISSTDTQYF
-	many	TRBV6-5	TRBJ1-2	TGTGCCAGCAGTTACTCGAGACGTCATGGCTACACCTTC	CASSYSRRHGYTF